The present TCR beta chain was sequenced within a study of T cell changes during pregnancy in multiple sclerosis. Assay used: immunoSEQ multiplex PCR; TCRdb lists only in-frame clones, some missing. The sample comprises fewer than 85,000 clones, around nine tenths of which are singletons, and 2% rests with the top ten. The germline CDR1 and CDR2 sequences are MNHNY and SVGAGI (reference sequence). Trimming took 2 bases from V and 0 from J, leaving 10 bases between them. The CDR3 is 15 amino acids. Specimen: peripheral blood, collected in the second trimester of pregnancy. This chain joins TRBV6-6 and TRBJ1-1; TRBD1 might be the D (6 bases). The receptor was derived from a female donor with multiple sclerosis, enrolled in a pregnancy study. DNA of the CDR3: TGTGCCAGCAGTTACGTCAGGGGCCTGAACACTGAAGCTTTCTTT. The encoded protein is CASSYVRGLNTEAFF.